These 25 T cell receptor beta chains share one sample of origin, sequenced in a study of OX40 agonist ivuxolimab in advanced cancers. Some clones are missing from TCRdb's copy, which holds only in-frame ones; the method was immunoSEQ multiplex PCR. The sample consists of over 15,000 clones, just under 85% of them appearing once. This specimen was CD4+ or CD8+ T cells sorted from blood, taken in a trial of the OX40 agonist ivuxolimab. Receptors were obtained from an adult with an advanced solid tumor such as melanoma, head and neck, liver or kidney cancer.

This sequence joins TRBV27 and TRBJ2-7, with TRBD2 matching 11 bases. The CDR3 length is 15 residues. CDR1 MNHEY and CDR2 SMNVEV come from the germline V gene (reference sequence). V lost 3 bases to trimming and J lost 3 bases; unmatched junction nucleotides: 4. The chain's CDR3 is CASSFAGTSGYEQYF. DNA for the CDR3: TGTGCCAGCAGTTTTGCCGGGACTAGCGGCTACGAGCAGTACTTC.

For the CDR3, the DNA is TGTGCCAGCAGTTTAGCCGGGGCAGAATACGAGCAGTACTTC. Its translation: CASSLAGAEYEQYF. This chain links TRBV27 with TRBJ2-7; the D gene could be TRBD1 or TRBD2 (5 bases each). V lost 2 bases to trimming and J lost 4 bases, with 12 bases between them. CDR3 length equals 14 residues. The germline V gene has CDR1 MNHEY and CDR2 SMNVEV (reference sequence).

The chain recombines TRBV7-2 with TRBJ2-7; TRBD1 agrees at 10 bases. V lost 3 bases, J lost 2 bases, and 1 base stayed unmatched. Per the germline V gene, CDR1 is SGHTA and CDR2 is FQGNSA. The CDR3 is 14 residues long. CDR3 residues: CASSFGTGAYEQYF. The DNA for the CDR3 is TGTGCCAGCAGCTTCGGGACAGGGGCCTACGAGCAGTACTTC.

The chain recombines TRBV27 with TRBJ2-1; 13 bases agree with TRBD2. V was pared by 4 bases and J by 4 bases, with 1 base of the junction left unmatched. Looked up from germline, CDR1 is MNHEY and CDR2 is SMNVEV (reference sequence). The CDR3 is made up of 15 amino acids. The CDR3 DNA reads TGTGCCAGCAGTTCGGGACTAGCGGGGTACAATGAGCAGTTCTTC. Protein product: CASSSGLAGYNEQFF.

This clone showed up just once. The chain carries TRBV4-3 and TRBJ2-4; 8 bases map to TRBD1. With V trimmed by 3 bases and J by 0 bases, 7 bases remained unmatched. The CDR3 loop spans 17 amino acids. CDR1 and CDR2 (germline): LGHNA, YSLEER. CDR3 bases: TGCGCCAGCAGCCAGTGGACAGGGCCTCTAGCCAAAAACATTCAGTACTTC. Translating gives CASSQWTGPLAKNIQYF.

This clone is a singleton in its sample. The rearrangement links TRBV5-6 to TRBJ2-3, with D uncertain. Trimming took 2 bases from V and 1 from J, leaving 11 bases between them. This CDR3 spans 15 amino acids. Germline-derived CDR1 and CDR2 are SGHDT and YYEEEE. In nucleotides, the CDR3 is TGTGCCAGCAGCTTTCTTTTAGACGGCACAGATACGCAGTATTTT. Its protein is CASSFLLDGTDTQYF.

The rearrangement links TRBV9 to TRBJ2-1, with unresolved D. The CDR3 has 13 amino acids. From germline, CDR1 is SGDLS and CDR2 YYNGEE. V lost 0 bases and J lost 7, with 8 bases in between. CDR3 nucleotides: TGTGCCAGCAGCGTAGATGGGTGGAATGAGCAGTTCTTC. Protein sequence: CASSVDGWNEQFF. Filled out from reference TRBV9 and TRBJ2-1, the complete variable domain reads DSGVTQTPKHLITATGQRVTLRCSPRSGDLSVYWYQQSLDQGLQFLIQYYNGEERAKGNILERFSAQQFPDLHSELNLSSLELGDSALYFCASSVDGWNEQFFGPGTRLTVL.

The chain links TRBV5-1 to TRBJ2-3, with 9 nucleotides matching TRBD2. CDR3 length: 15 residues. CDR1 is SGHRS, CDR2 YFSETQ, per germline. The ends lost 2 bases at V and 1 base at J; junction bases unmatched: 2. As DNA, the CDR3 is TGCGCCAGCAGCTTTAGCGGGGGCGGCACAGATACGCAGTATTTT. Residues: CASSFSGGGTDTQYF.

This clone was picked up one time. This chain joins TRBV19 and TRBJ1-1; no definite D call. Germline CDR1 reads LNHDA; CDR2 reads SQIVND (reference sequence). Trimming took 7 bases from V and 1 from J, leaving 7 bases between them. The CDR3 covers 12 residues. The CDR3 DNA reads as TGTGCCAGTAATATCGGGAACACTGAAGCTTTCTTT. Amino acids: CASNIGNTEAFF. The full variable domain, in which reference TRBV19 and TRBJ1-1 provide the parts outside the CDR3, is DGGITQSPKYLFRKEGQNVTLSCEQNLNHDAMYWYRQDPGQGLRLIYYSQIVNDFQKGDIAEGYSVSREKKESFPLTVTSAQKNPTAFYLCASNIGNTEAFFGQGTRLTVV.

This clone was counted only a few times. The CDR3 coding sequence is TGTGCCAGCAGCTTAGCTTTGCGGGGGGACTATCAGCCCCAGCATTTT. Its protein is CASSLALRGDYQPQHF. The chain uses TRBV7-9 and TRBJ1-5, with D possibly TRBD1 on 5 matching bases. The CDR3 contains 16 residues. Germline CDR1 is SEHNR and CDR2 is FQNEAQ (reference sequence). Trimming removed 0 bases at V and 5 bases at J, with 14 bases between.

The chain links TRBV7-8 to TRBJ2-7; D gene ambiguous. Germline assignment: CDR1 SGHVS and CDR2 FQNEAQ. The CDR3 is 12 residues long. Trimming removed 5 bases at V and 3 bases at J, with 8 bases between. As DNA, the CDR3 is TGTGCCAGCAGCGACCAAGACTACGAGCAGTACTTC. Protein product: CASSDQDYEQYF.

The rearrangement joins TRBV27 to TRBJ2-2; no firm D call. Germline assignment: CDR1 MNHEY and CDR2 SMNVEV (reference sequence). The CDR3 runs to 15 residues. The ends were cut back, 2 bases at V and 1 base at J, with 8 bases in the middle. The CDR3 spells CASSLLAENTGELFF. In nucleotides, the CDR3 is TGTGCCAGCAGTTTACTGGCGGAGAACACCGGGGAGCTGTTTTTT.

This rearrangement joins TRBV11-3 to TRBJ2-2; a weak D match, TRBD1 (6 bases). The CDR3 contains 18 residues. Trimming took off 6 bases at V and 0 bases at J, with 20 bases between the two ends. Germline V gene sequence: CDR1 SGHNT, CDR2 YENEEA. CDR3 residues: CASSTLRTENANTGELFF. CDR3 DNA sequence: TGTGCCAGCAGTACTCTCCGGACAGAAAACGCGAACACCGGGGAGCTGTTTTTT.

The chain uses TRBV27 and TRBJ2-7, with 8 bases lining up with TRBD2. This CDR3 contains 15 residues. Germline values: CDR1 MNHEY, CDR2 SMNVEV (reference sequence). V shed 5 bases, J shed 4 bases, and the junction held 10 bases outside the gene matches. CDR3 in amino acids: CASSVTVSSGYEQYF. CDR3 bases: TGTGCCAGCAGTGTAACCGTTTCTAGCGGGTACGAGCAGTACTTC.

The rearrangement uses TRBV7-9 and TRBJ1-4; D is perhaps TRBD1 (6 bases). The germline gives CDR1 SEHNR, CDR2 FQNEAQ (reference sequence). V was clipped by 2 bases and J by 5 bases, with 12 bases between them. This CDR3 contains 15 residues. CDR3 coding DNA: TGTGCCAGCAGCTTACAAAACGACAGGAATGAAAAACTGTTTTTT. Protein: CASSLQNDRNEKLFF. Together with reference TRBV7-9 and TRBJ1-4, the CDR3 gives the full variable domain: DTGVSQNPRHKITKRGQNVTFRCDPISEHNRLYWYRQTLGQGPEFLTYFQNEAQLEKSRLLSDRFSAERPKGSFSTLEIQRTEQGDSAMYLCASSLQNDRNEKLFFGSGTQLSVL.

V is TRBV11-2 and J is TRBJ2-2; D gene unclear. Germline CDR1 and CDR2: SGHAT and FQNNGV. The CDR3 consists of 17 residues. V shed 5 bases and J shed 0 bases, with 16 bases lying between them. CDR3: CASSKGPWFSNTGELFF. CDR3 nucleotides: TGTGCCAGCAGCAAAGGGCCCTGGTTTTCGAACACCGGGGAGCTGTTTTTT.

V and J are TRBV28 and TRBJ1-2; D unclear. There are 13 residues in the CDR3. With 4 bases removed from V and 2 bases from J, the gap between germline ends came to 8 bases. The germline CDR1 and CDR2 sequences are MDHEN and SYDVKM. This CDR3 reads CASSYSLNYGYTF. In nucleotides, the CDR3 is TGTGCCAGCAGTTACAGTCTGAACTATGGCTACACCTTC.

The chain has TRBV29-1 and TRBJ2-7, with 7 bases fitting TRBD1. V trimming: 6 bases; J trimming: 4 bases; junction bases outside the gene matches: 6. CDR3 length: 12 amino acids. CDR1 SQVTM and CDR2 ANQGSEA come from the germline V gene. This CDR3 is CSVIGQDYEQYF. CDR3 sequence (DNA): TGCAGCGTGATCGGACAGGATTACGAGCAGTACTTC.

This clone came up a few times. The chain combines TRBV28 with TRBJ2-7, with D uncertain. This CDR3 contains 13 residues. CDR1 MDHEN and CDR2 SYDVKM come from the germline V gene. Trimming left V 3 bases short and J 1 base short, with 7 bases between. CDR3 amino acids: CASSFYSSYEQYF. The CDR3 DNA follows: TGTGCCAGCAGTTTCTACAGTTCCTACGAGCAGTACTTC.

The chain is built from TRBV30 and TRBJ2-3, with 8 nucleotides matching TRBD2. Germline V lookup: CDR1 GTSNPN, CDR2 SVGIG (reference sequence). Losses at the gene ends were 3 bases for V and 5 bases for J; bases not matched to a gene: 7. The CDR3 runs 14 residues. CDR3: CAWSSSGVLDTQYF. In DNA form, the CDR3 reads TGTGCCTGGAGCAGTAGCGGGGTTTTAGATACGCAGTATTTT.

This chain uses TRBV4-3 with TRBJ2-6; possible D gene TRBD1, 6 bases. The CDR3 loop spans 16 amino acids. Trimming pared 0 bases from V and 2 bases from J, leaving 8 bases between. Germline-derived CDR1 and CDR2 are LGHNA and YSLEER. The CDR3 DNA sequence: TGCGCCAGCAGCCAAGATCAGGGGACTGGGGCCAACGTCCTGACTTTC. Translating gives CASSQDQGTGANVLTF.

This chain connects TRBV2 to TRBJ2-7; D possibly matches TRBD1 or TRBD2 (5 bases each). The CDR3 is 13 amino acids. The germline V gene encodes CDR1 SNHLY and CDR2 FYNNEI. The V and J ends lost 6 bases and 6 bases respectively, with 15 bases between them. CDR3 in amino acids: CASRVVTGGEQYF. The CDR3 DNA reads as TGTGCCAGCAGGGTGGTTACTGGGGGCGAGCAGTACTTC. Filled out from reference TRBV2 and TRBJ2-7, the complete variable domain reads EPEVTQTPSHQVTQMGQEVILRCVPISNHLYFYWYRQILGQKVEFLVSFYNNEISEKSEIFDDQFSVERPDGSNFTLKIRSTKLEDSAMYFCASRVVTGGEQYFGPGTRLTVT.

The rearrangement joins TRBV4-1 to TRBJ1-1; 8 nucleotides agree with TRBD1. CDR1 MGHRA and CDR2 YSYEKL come from the germline V gene. The ends lost 1 base at V and 10 bases at J; junction bases unmatched: 5. The CDR3 spans 13 residues. The CDR3 DNA reads TGCGCCAGCAGCCAAGGGACAGGGCAAGGAGCTTTCTTT. Translated: CASSQGTGQGAFF.

The chain combines TRBV15 with TRBJ2-7; D perhaps matches TRBD1 (8 bases). In germline, CDR1 is LNHNV, CDR2 YYDKDF (reference sequence). The CDR3 has 15 amino acids. V was pared by 5 bases and J by 0 bases, with 14 bases between. The CDR3 nucleotides are TGTGCCACCAGCCAGGGGGCTAGCGGCTCCTACGAGCAGTACTTC. Translated, it gives CATSQGASGSYEQYF.

The CDR3 loop is CASSAHGTDTEAFF. The CDR3 nucleotides read TGTGCCAGCAGCGCACATGGGACCGATACTGAAGCTTTCTTT. The chain links TRBV7-3 to TRBJ1-1; tentatively, D is TRBD1 (5 bases). Germline loops: CDR1 SGHTA, CDR2 FQGTGA. The CDR3 is 14 amino acids. The V end lost 5 bases, the J end lost 5 bases, and 15 bases lay between the germline ends. The full variable domain, its missing parts supplied by reference TRBV7-3 and TRBJ1-1, is GAGVSQTPSNKVTEKGKYVELRCDPISGHTALYWYRQSLGQGPEFLIYFQGTGAADDSGLPNDRFFAVRPEGSVSTLKIQRTERGDSAVYLCASSAHGTDTEAFFGQGTRLTVV.